The 21 T cell receptor beta chains reported below all come from one sample, sequenced in a study of blood T cell repertoires in COVID-19. Clones were sequenced by immunoSEQ multiplex PCR, and TCRdb holds only the in-frame ones, with some missing. The sample includes roughly 200,000 clones, about 84% of them seen just once. Sample: PBMCs or T cells enriched from blood (not recorded which). These receptors came from a man in his forties with acute COVID-19.

This chain uses TRBV29-1 with TRBJ2-3, with 10 bases that match TRBD2. The CDR3 is 13 residues long. Germline V gene data show CDR1 as SQVTM and CDR2 as ANQGSEA. V lost 7 bases and J lost 5; bases outside the gene matches: 6. This CDR3 is CSAVAGGGDTQYF. Here the CDR3 DNA reads TGCAGCGCTGTAGCGGGAGGAGGAGATACGCAGTATTTT.

The chain carries TRBV7-2 and TRBJ2-1; maybe TRBD2 (5 bases). The CDR3 spans 16 residues. From germline, CDR1 is SGHTA and CDR2 FQGNSA. V lost 6 bases to trimming and J lost 0 bases, with 15 bases between them. CDR3 sequence: CASRSAGRVSYNEQFF. DNA for the CDR3: TGTGCCAGCAGGTCGGCTGGGCGGGTCTCCTACAATGAGCAGTTCTTC.

The chain is built from TRBV5-8 and TRBJ1-1; 7 bases match TRBD1. Trimming cost V 4 bases and J 1 base; bases outside gene matches: 7. Germline CDR1 reads SGHTS; CDR2 reads YDEGEE. The length of the CDR3 is 15 residues. CDR3 residues: CASSARGHGNTEAFF. The CDR3 nucleotides are TGTGCCAGCAGCGCTAGGGGGCACGGGAACACTGAAGCTTTCTTT.

In the case of this clone: A read error may account for a junction end that differs from germline. J is TRBJ2-3 and V is TRBV5-4; 8 bases align to TRBD2. This CDR3 comprises 17 residues. Germline CDR1 is SGHNT and CDR2 is YYREEE (reference sequence). The CDR3 reads CASSLGRAGVGRDTQYF. CDR3 DNA sequence: TGTGCCAGCAGTTTGGGTCGAGCGGGAGTCGGGCGGGATACGCAGTATTTT.

This chain joins TRBV19 and TRBJ1-1; tentative D call: TRBD1 (6 bases). V lost 3 bases to trimming and J lost 5 bases, with 22 bases between them. The V gene's germline CDR1 is LNHDA and CDR2 SQIVND (reference sequence). The CDR3 has 17 residues. The CDR3 region is CASSISNLRGIPTEAFF. CDR3 bases: TGTGCCAGTAGTATTTCGAACCTCAGGGGTATTCCGACTGAAGCTTTCTTT.

The chain uses TRBV7-2 and TRBJ2-2; 9 nucleotides agree with TRBD2. Trimming removed 5 bases from V and 2 bases from J; junction bases left unmatched: 9. Germline lookup yields CDR1 SGHTA and CDR2 FQGNSA. CDR3 length: 17 amino acids. The CDR3 DNA sequence: TGTGCCAGCAGCCCCATTAGCGGGAGCGGTAACACCGGGGAGCTGTTTTTT. This codes for CASSPISGSGNTGELFF.

This clone was seen a single time. The CDR3 sequence: CASSLGRVSLDEQYF. In DNA, the CDR3 is TGTGCCAGCAGCTTAGGGCGGGTTAGTCTCGACGAGCAGTACTTC. The chain employs TRBV7-9 and TRBJ2-7; tentatively, D is TRBD2 (5 bases). CDR3 size: 15 residues. Germline V lookup: CDR1 SEHNR, CDR2 FQNEAQ (reference sequence). V shed 1 base and J shed 5 bases, with 15 bases lying between them.

In its sample, this clone was seen a few times. The chain couples TRBV12-3 or TRBV12-4 to TRBJ1-1; the D gene is possibly TRBD1 (5 bases). CDR3 length: 13 residues. V lost 5 bases and J 8 bases, leaving 15 bases between the germline ends. The CDR3 reads CASSPPGVTEAFF. CDR3 bases: TGTGCCAGCAGTCCACCGGGGGTAACGGAAGCTTTCTTT.

The chain has TRBV9 and TRBJ2-1; D uncertain. The CDR3 has 15 amino acids. Trimming pared 0 bases from V and 7 bases from J, leaving 14 bases between. The germline V gene encodes CDR1 SGDLS and CDR2 YYNGEE. The CDR3 loop is CASSVAPTSQNEQFF. The CDR3 DNA follows: TGTGCCAGCAGCGTAGCCCCCACTTCTCAAAATGAGCAGTTCTTC.

The rearrangement joins TRBV27 to TRBJ1-6; 10 bases line up with TRBD1. This CDR3 is 15 amino acids long. Germline CDR1 reads MNHEY; CDR2 reads SMNVEV (reference sequence). Unmatched junction bases numbered 3, after V lost 1 base and J lost 9 bases. The CDR3 DNA reads TGTGCCAGCAGTTTATTGACAGGGGGCTTTTCACCCCTCCACTTT. This codes for CASSLLTGGFSPLHF.

The rearrangement joins TRBV27 to TRBJ1-2, with D possibly TRBD1 on 6 matching bases. The CDR3 loop spans 14 amino acids. From germline, CDR1 is MNHEY and CDR2 SMNVEV (reference sequence). V gave up 3 bases and J gave up 2 bases, with 10 bases separating them. CDR3 coding DNA: TGTGCCAGCAGTTTCTTGGGACAAAACTATGGCTACACCTTC. This gives the protein CASSFLGQNYGYTF.

The chain joins TRBV15 to TRBJ2-1; D is ambiguous. V gave up 1 base and J gave up 0 bases, with 10 bases separating them. Per germline, CDR1 LNHNV and CDR2 YYDKDF (reference sequence). The length of the CDR3 is 16 residues. CDR3 residues: CATSRGFESSYNEQFF. The CDR3 region has the DNA TGTGCCACCAGCAGAGGGTTCGAGAGCTCCTACAATGAGCAGTTCTTC.

The chain couples TRBV20-1 to TRBJ1-4; 8 bases align to TRBD1. V dropped 6 bases and J dropped 8; count of bases not matched to a gene: 2. Germline V CDR1 and CDR2: DFQATT, SNEGSKA (reference sequence). The CDR3 is 11 amino acids. CDR3: CSANRGEKLFF. CDR3 nucleotide sequence: TGCAGTGCAAACAGGGGGGAAAAACTGTTTTTT.

The chain recombines TRBV19 with TRBJ2-1; 7 nucleotides line up with TRBD1. V lost 5 bases to trimming and J lost 0 bases; unmatched junction nucleotides: 4. Germline lookup yields CDR1 LNHDA and CDR2 SQIVND (reference sequence). This CDR3 has 15 amino acids. The CDR3 DNA is TGTGCCAGTAGTTTAGGACAGGTCTCCTACAATGAGCAGTTCTTC. Translation: CASSLGQVSYNEQFF.

In DNA form, the CDR3 reads TGTGCCAGCAGCCCAATGACCGGGGAGCTGTTTTTT. Translating gives CASSPMTGELFF. The chain recombines TRBV3-1 (or the pseudogene TRBV3-2) with TRBJ2-2; D not certain. V gave up 4 bases and J gave up 5 bases, with 5 bases separating them. This CDR3 spans 12 amino acids. The germline V gene encodes CDR1 LGHDT and CDR2 YNNKEL (reference sequence).

This chain uses TRBV7-9 with TRBJ2-7; tentative D call: TRBD2 (6 bases). Between the trimmed V and J ends, which lost 3 bases and 2 bases, there was a span of 11 bases. The length of the CDR3 is 14 residues. The germline gives CDR1 SEHNR, CDR2 FQNEAQ (reference sequence). The CDR3: CASSFGGSAYEQYF. The CDR3 DNA reads TGTGCCAGCAGCTTTGGGGGGTCCGCCTACGAGCAGTACTTC.

CDR3 sequence reads: CASSSRRDSPLHF. In DNA, the CDR3 is TGTGCCAGCAGCTCCCGAAGAGATTCACCCCTCCACTTT. The gene calls are TRBV7-2 and TRBJ1-6; the D is unclear. Germline V lookup: CDR1 SGHTA, CDR2 FQGNSA. The V end lost 4 bases, the J end lost 8 bases, and 9 bases lay between the germline ends. This CDR3 contains 13 residues.

The rearrangement joins TRBV7-3 to TRBJ2-3; tentatively, D is TRBD1 (5 bases). The CDR3 runs to 14 residues. Germline loops: CDR1 SGHTA, CDR2 FQGTGA. V lost 5 bases and J 4 bases, leaving 13 bases between the germline ends. The DNA of the CDR3 is TGTGCCAGCAGCCAGGCAGGGCCAGCAGATACGCAGTATTTT. Translated, it gives CASSQAGPADTQYF.

The chain combines TRBV5-1 with TRBJ1-3, with no clear D. Per germline, CDR1 SGHRS and CDR2 YFSETQ. The length of the CDR3 is 16 residues. V dropped 1 base and J dropped 0 bases, with 11 bases sitting between them. This chain's CDR3 is CASSLKVDFSGNTIYF. DNA for the CDR3: TGCGCCAGCAGCTTGAAAGTCGACTTCTCTGGAAACACCATATATTTT.

This chain links TRBV3-1 (or the pseudogene TRBV3-2) with TRBJ2-7; maybe TRBD2 (5 bases). V was clipped by 5 bases and J by 6 bases, with 11 bases between them. The CDR3 is 12 amino acids. From germline, CDR1 is LGHDT and CDR2 YNNKEL (reference sequence). For the CDR3, the DNA is TGTGCCAGCAGCTCGGCCGGGGTCGAGCAGTACTTC. Its translation is CASSSAGVEQYF.

The chain couples TRBV10-3 to TRBJ2-3, with 8 nucleotides matching TRBD2. This CDR3 has 15 residues. Trimming took 5 bases from V and 0 from J; bases not matched to a gene: 4. CDR1 ENHRY and CDR2 SYGVKD come from the germline V gene. CDR3 nucleotides: TGTGCCATCAGTCTTAGCGGGGCTAGCACAGATACGCAGTATTTT. Encoded protein: CAISLSGASTDTQYF.